These 4 T cell receptor beta chains share one sample of origin, sequenced in a study of cytomegalovirus exposure and HLA in healthy donors. In the PCR, 60 Vbeta and 13 Jbeta primers were used. Some clones are missing from TCRdb's copy, which holds only in-frame ones; the method was immunoSEQ multiplex PCR. The table includes some 80,000 clones, approximately 80% detected once. Input material: PBMCs. The receptors were sampled from a human donor in good health.

V is TRBV18 and J is TRBJ1-1, with 7 bases that match TRBD1. Trimming cost V 1 base and J 4 bases; bases outside gene matches: 6. The CDR3 loop spans 15 amino acids. CDR1 is KGHSH, CDR2 LQKENI, per germline. CDR3 residues: CASSPQGADVTEAFF. The CDR3 region has the DNA TGTGCCAGCTCACCACAGGGGGCGGATGTCACTGAAGCTTTCTTT.

This clone was seen a few times. The rearrangement uses TRBV19 and TRBJ1-5, with TRBD1 matching 7 bases. The CDR3 covers 13 residues. J lost 4 bases, V lost 7 bases, and 4 bases had no gene match. Germline V lookup: CDR1 LNHDA, CDR2 SQIVND (reference sequence). CDR3 in DNA: TGTGCCAGTAAGGGACAGTTTAATCAGCCCCAGCATTTT. Residues: CASKGQFNQPQHF.

This chain joins TRBV7-9 and TRBJ2-7; 8 bases are shared with TRBD1. Germline-derived CDR1 and CDR2 are SEHNR and FQNEAQ (reference sequence). The junction had 6 bases not matched to a gene; V was cut back by 4 bases and J by 1 base. There are 15 residues in the CDR3. The CDR3 spells CASSSGQGLSYEQYF. For the CDR3, the DNA is TGTGCCAGCAGCTCAGGACAGGGATTGTCCTACGAGCAGTACTTC. Looking up the rest from reference TRBV7-9 and TRBJ2-7 gives the full variable domain: DTGVSQNPRHKITKRGQNVTFRCDPISEHNRLYWYRQTLGQGPEFLTYFQNEAQLEKSRLLSDRFSAERPKGSFSTLEIQRTEQGDSAMYLCASSSGQGLSYEQYFGPGTRLTVT.

The rearrangement links TRBV2 to TRBJ2-3, with 9 bases fitting TRBD2. Trimming took 6 bases from V and 2 from J; bases not matched to a gene: 12. The CDR3 extends over 17 amino acids. Germline values: CDR1 SNHLY, CDR2 FYNNEI. CDR3 in amino acids: CASRARPLAGLTDTQYF. CDR3 sequence (DNA): TGTGCCAGCAGGGCCCGGCCCCTAGCGGGACTCACAGATACGCAGTATTTT.